These 11 T cell receptor beta chains originate from one sample sequenced in a study of blood T cell repertoires in COVID-19. Some clones are missing from TCRdb's copy, which holds only in-frame ones; the method was immunoSEQ multiplex PCR. This sample has 200,000 to 250,000 clones; 82% occur once, and the top ten carry approximately 8.4%. The sample was peripheral blood. All receptors derive from a woman over 75 with COVID-19, enrolled during active disease.

The V and J genes are TRBV7-3 and TRBJ2-2, with D maybe TRBD2 (6 bases). The germline V gene has CDR1 SGHTA and CDR2 FQGTGA. The V end was cut by 6 bases, the J end by 5 bases, with 13 bases between. This CDR3 region has 14 residues. The CDR3 sequence: CASSRAGGTGELFF. CDR3 bases: TGTGCCAGCAGTCGAGCGGGCGGTACCGGGGAGCTGTTTTTT.

The V and J genes are TRBV12-3 or TRBV12-4 and TRBJ2-2; 7 nucleotides align to TRBD1. The CDR3 is 13 amino acids. The chain's CDR3 is CTSRGQGTGELFF. The CDR3 DNA is TGTACTTCTAGGGGGCAGGGTACCGGGGAGCTGTTTTTT.

CDR3 in amino acids: CASSQDWASGSMETQYF. The CDR3 DNA reads TGCGCCAGCAGCCAAGATTGGGCTAGCGGGTCGATGGAGACCCAGTACTTC. V usage is TRBV4-3 and J usage is TRBJ2-5, with TRBD2 matching over 8 bases. Per germline, CDR1 LGHNA and CDR2 YSLEER. The CDR3 spans 17 residues. Trimming removed 0 bases from V and 5 bases from J; junction bases left unmatched: 11.

The chain couples TRBV5-4 to TRBJ2-1, with 9 bases lining up with TRBD1. CDR3 length: 18 residues. The V gene's germline CDR1 is SGHNT and CDR2 YYREEE (reference sequence). V lost 5 bases and J lost 1; bases outside the gene matches: 13. The CDR3 DNA reads as TGTGCCAGCAGGCGAAGTACAGGGGGCGCGGGGTCCTACAATGAGCAGTTCTTC. Amino acid sequence: CASRRSTGGAGSYNEQFF. Combining the CDR3 with reference TRBV5-4 and TRBJ2-1 gives the whole variable domain ETGVTQSPTHLIKTRGQQVTLRCSSQSGHNTVSWYQQALGQGPQFIFQYYREEENGRGNFPPRFSGLQFPNYSSELNVNALELDDSALYLCASRRSTGGAGSYNEQFFGPGTRLTVL.

The chain couples TRBV1 to TRBJ2-5; TRBD2, as called in the table, went unchecked against the DNA. TRBV1 has pseudogene status. This CDR3 is built from 14 residues. Written as DNA, the CDR3 is TGCACCAGCAGCCCATGGGACTCCGAAGAGACCCAGTACTTC. It specifies CTSSPWDSEETQYF.

The chain joins TRBV12-3 or TRBV12-4 to TRBJ1-3; D gene ambiguous. This CDR3 spans 10 amino acids. V was trimmed by 9 bases and J by 4 bases, leaving 4 bases between them. CDR3 in DNA: TGTGCCAGTTCGGGAAACACCATATATTTT. It is translated as CASSGNTIYF.

The chain links TRBV18 to TRBJ1-2; D call uncertain. This CDR3 has 15 residues. Trimming removed 2 bases at V and 2 bases at J, with 12 bases between. Germline loops: CDR1 KGHSH, CDR2 LQKENI. CDR3 nucleotides: TGTGCCAGCTCACCAGCCATGTCTCTAAACTATGGCTACACCTTC. Encoded protein: CASSPAMSLNYGYTF.

V is TRBV6-6 and J is TRBJ1-5; 9 bases agree with TRBD1. Germline V gene lookup returns CDR1 MNHNY and CDR2 SVGAGI (reference sequence). J gave up 7 bases and V 7 bases, and 11 bases lay outside the gene matches. This CDR3 comprises 15 residues. The CDR3 here is CASNLQGARGQPQHF. The CDR3 DNA follows: TGTGCCAGCAACTTACAGGGGGCACGGGGACAGCCCCAGCATTTT.

This sequence joins TRBV7-9 and TRBJ2-3; weak D call: TRBD1 (5 bases). The CDR3 is 13 amino acids. Per the germline V gene, CDR1 is SEHNR and CDR2 is FQNEAQ (reference sequence). The V end lost 2 bases, the J end lost 4 bases, and 7 bases lay between the germline ends. CDR3 nucleotide sequence: TGTGCCAGCAGCTTAACAGGTCCAGATACGCAGTATTTT. This sequence encodes CASSLTGPDTQYF.

CDR3 amino acids: CASSHTGNQPQHF. CDR3 sequence (DNA): TGTGCCAGCAGCCATACAGGGAACCAGCCCCAGCATTTT. The chain joins TRBV3-1 (or the pseudogene TRBV3-2) to TRBJ1-5; D perhaps matches TRBD1 (6 bases). The CDR3 contains 13 residues. Trimming took off 3 bases at V and 7 bases at J, with 10 bases between the two ends. Germline assignment: CDR1 LGHDT and CDR2 YNNKEL (reference sequence).

Only a few counts were recorded for this clone. The rearrangement joins TRBV30 to TRBJ2-3; 12 nucleotides line up with TRBD2. V was clipped by 1 base and J by 8 bases; unmatched bases: 10. CDR3 length: 16 residues. The germline V gene encodes CDR1 GTSNPN and CDR2 SVGIG (reference sequence). The DNA of the CDR3 is TGTGCCTGGAGTGGGAACCTAGCGGGGGGGCCTCGTACGCAGTATTTT. Protein product: CAWSGNLAGGPRTQYF.